This T cell receptor (beta chain) derives from a study of T cells in localized non-small cell lung cancer. Study-wide results and caveats: Prolonged overall survival went with higher T cell density in the blood. Peak T cell clonality was found in uninvolved adjacent lung, exceeding tumor.

Trimming removed 4 bases from V and 7 bases from J, with 20 bases in between. Germline V gene data show CDR1 as MNHEY and CDR2 as SVGAGI. This CDR3 contains 15 residues. This clone was detected only once. The target antigen is unknown. Clones were sequenced by immunoSEQ multiplex PCR, and TCRdb holds only the in-frame ones, with some missing. In the table there are about 40,000 clones, approximately 84% of which are singletons. The sample was peripheral blood, taken before any cancer treatment. The chain has TRBV6-5 and TRBJ2-7, with a possible D match to TRBD2 (6 bases). The clonotype was recovered from a man aged 35 to 69 with stage I lung adenocarcinoma. Here the CDR3 reads CASSSSGLSPREQYF. As DNA, the CDR3 is TGTGCCAGCAGTTCCTCGGGACTCAGCCCTCGGGAGCAGTACTTC.